Each of the 8 T cell receptor beta chains below was sequenced from the same sample in a study of CD8 T cells in Susac syndrome (dated by TCRdb to 2018 to 2020). Library construction relied on the immunoSEQ multiplex PCR assay. RNA was extracted using the RNeasy kit, and roughly 0.5 to 1 ug of the RNA was reverse transcribed with random hexamers. Using fastp trimming at Q25 and MiXCR clonotype assembly, TCRdb reanalyzed the public sequencing data and kept in-frame beta chains. Identical CDR3 protein sequences are pooled into one entry, listed with their most common genes and DNA. The sample table records about 280,000 distinct CDR3 sequences; 70% to 90% of these occur just once. The ten largest clones add up to around 0.11% of the sample. Sequenced sample: CD8+ T cells from PBMCs. All receptors derive from a human donor with multiple sclerosis.

This clonotype was detected once. The chain couples TRBV24-1 to TRBJ2-1, with 9 bases aligning to TRBD1. The germline gives CDR1 KGHDR, CDR2 SFDVKD. Germline trimming cut 6 bases from V and 8 bases from J; bases unmatched to any gene: 4. The CDR3 runs to 13 residues. CDR3 in DNA: TGTGCCACCAGTCAGGGACAGGGCTATGAGCAGTTCTTC. Its protein product is CATSQGQGYEQFF.

The rearrangement links TRBV12-3 or TRBV12-4 to TRBJ2-7; D ambiguous. Trimming removed 3 bases at V and 6 bases at J, with 12 bases between. This CDR3 is 13 amino acids long. As DNA, the CDR3 is TGTGCCAGCAGTTTGTGGTCAGCGTCCGAGCAGTACTTC. This encodes CASSLWSASEQYF.

The chain employs TRBV12-5 and TRBJ1-2, with D possibly TRBD1 on 5 matching bases. Germline V gives CDR1 LGHNT, CDR2 FRNRAP. The CDR3 has 15 amino acids. The V gene lost 7 bases and the J gene lost 3 bases, with 18 bases spanning the gap. CDR3 coding DNA: TGTGCTAGTGTGGGACCAGGGCGTTCTCACTATGGCTACACCTTC. Translated: CASVGPGRSHYGYTF.

The V gene is TRBV7-9, the J gene TRBJ1-2, with 12 bases aligning to TRBD1. The CDR3 is 15 amino acids. Trimming at V came to 7 bases and at J to 4 bases, leaving 7 bases not matched to a gene. CDR1 SEHNR and CDR2 FQNEAQ come from the germline V gene (reference sequence). The CDR3 DNA follows: TGTGCCAGCATCGACGGGACAGGGGGCTTCTATGGCTACACCTTC. This codes for CASIDGTGGFYGYTF.

V and J are TRBV27 and TRBJ1-1; D gene ambiguous. This CDR3 is built from 15 residues. Germline V CDR1 and CDR2: MNHEY, SMNVEV (reference sequence). The V gene lost 1 base and the J gene lost 4 bases, with 13 bases spanning the gap. This CDR3 reads CASSLLDGRSTEAFF. The DNA for the CDR3 is TGTGCCAGCAGTTTATTGGATGGTCGGAGCACTGAAGCTTTCTTT.

The rearrangement joins TRBV12-3 or TRBV12-4 to TRBJ1-2, with D perhaps TRBD1 (5 bases). The CDR3 runs 16 residues. V lost 3 bases, J lost 3 bases, and 17 bases lay in between. The CDR3: CASSFSREGLDYGYTF. The CDR3 DNA reads as TGTGCCAGCAGTTTTAGTAGGGAGGGGCTAGACTATGGCTACACCTTC.

This chain uses TRBV27 with TRBJ1-1, with unresolved D. The V end lost 0 bases, the J end lost 5 bases, and 16 bases lay between the germline ends. The CDR3 sequence is 16 residues long. Germline lookup yields CDR1 MNHEY and CDR2 SMNVEV (reference sequence). Written as DNA, the CDR3 is TGTGCCAGCAGTTTATCGTCCGTTGGTTACAGAACTGAAGCTTTCTTT. As protein: CASSLSSVGYRTEAFF.

The gene calls are TRBV27 and TRBJ2-2, with D perhaps TRBD1 (6 bases). V gave up 5 bases and J gave up 6 bases, with 19 bases separating them. Germline V gene data show CDR1 as MNHEY and CDR2 as SMNVEV (reference sequence). This CDR3 is 16 amino acids long. CDR3 loop: CASSRIRQVSSGELFF. Written as DNA, the CDR3 is TGTGCCAGCAGTAGGATCCGACAGGTCTCCTCCGGGGAGCTGTTTTTT.